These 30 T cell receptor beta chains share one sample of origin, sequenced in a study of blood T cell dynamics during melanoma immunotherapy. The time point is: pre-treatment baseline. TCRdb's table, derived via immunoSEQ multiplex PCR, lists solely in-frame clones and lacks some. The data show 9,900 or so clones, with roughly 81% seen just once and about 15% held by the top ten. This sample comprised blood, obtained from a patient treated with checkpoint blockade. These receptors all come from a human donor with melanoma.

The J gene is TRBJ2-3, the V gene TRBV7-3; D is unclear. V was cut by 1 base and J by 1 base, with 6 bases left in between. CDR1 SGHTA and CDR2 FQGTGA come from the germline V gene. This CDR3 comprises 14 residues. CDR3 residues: CASSLMGGTDTQYF. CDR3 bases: TGTGCCAGCAGCTTAATGGGTGGCACAGATACGCAGTATTTT.

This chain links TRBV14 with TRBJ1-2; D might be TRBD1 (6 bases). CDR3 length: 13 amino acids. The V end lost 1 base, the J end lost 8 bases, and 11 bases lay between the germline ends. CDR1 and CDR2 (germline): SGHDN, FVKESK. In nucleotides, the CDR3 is TGTGCCAGCAGCCAAGCGAGGGGGAACGGCTACACCTTC. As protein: CASSQARGNGYTF.

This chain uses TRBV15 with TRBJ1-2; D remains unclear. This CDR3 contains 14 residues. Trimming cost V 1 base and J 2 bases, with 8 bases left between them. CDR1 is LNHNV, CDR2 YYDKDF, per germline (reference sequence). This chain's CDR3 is CATSRGDGNYGYTF. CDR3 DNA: TGTGCCACCAGCAGAGGCGACGGGAACTATGGCTACACCTTC.

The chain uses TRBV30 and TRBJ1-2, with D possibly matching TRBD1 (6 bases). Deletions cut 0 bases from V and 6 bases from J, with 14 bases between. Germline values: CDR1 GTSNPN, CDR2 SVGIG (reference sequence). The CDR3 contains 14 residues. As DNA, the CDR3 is TGTGCCTGGAGTGTACTCAGGGGCAGAAATGGCTACACCTTC. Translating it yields CAWSVLRGRNGYTF.

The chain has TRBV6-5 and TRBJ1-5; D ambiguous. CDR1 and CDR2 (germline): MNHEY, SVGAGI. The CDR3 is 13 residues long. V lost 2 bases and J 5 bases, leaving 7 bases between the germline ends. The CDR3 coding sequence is TGTGCCAGCAGTTACAGTCTGGATCAGCCCCAGCATTTT. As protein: CASSYSLDQPQHF.

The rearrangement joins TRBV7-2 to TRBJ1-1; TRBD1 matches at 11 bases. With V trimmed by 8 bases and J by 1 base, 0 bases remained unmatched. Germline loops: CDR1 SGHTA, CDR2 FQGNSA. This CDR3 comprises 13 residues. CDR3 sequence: CASGQGANTEAFF. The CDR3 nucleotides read TGTGCCAGCGGACAGGGGGCGAACACTGAAGCTTTCTTT. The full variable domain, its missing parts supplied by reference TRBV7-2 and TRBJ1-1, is GAGVSQSPSNKVTEKGKDVELRCDPISGHTALYWYRQSLGQGLEFLIYFQGNSAPDKSGLPSDRFSAERTGGSVSTLTIQRTQQEDSAVYLCASGQGANTEAFFGQGTRLTVV.

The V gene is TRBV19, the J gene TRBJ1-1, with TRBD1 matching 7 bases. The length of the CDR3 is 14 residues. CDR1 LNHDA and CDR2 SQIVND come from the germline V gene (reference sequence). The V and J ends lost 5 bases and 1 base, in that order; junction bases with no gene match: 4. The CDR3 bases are TGTGCCAGTAGTCAGGACAGGAAGAACACTGAAGCTTTCTTT. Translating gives CASSQDRKNTEAFF.

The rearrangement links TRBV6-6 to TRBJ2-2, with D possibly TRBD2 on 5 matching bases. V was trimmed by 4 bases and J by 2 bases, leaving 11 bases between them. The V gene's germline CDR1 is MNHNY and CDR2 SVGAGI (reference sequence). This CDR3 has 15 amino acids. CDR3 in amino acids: CASSWENLNTGELFF. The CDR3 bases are TGTGCCAGCAGTTGGGAGAACCTAAACACCGGGGAGCTGTTTTTT.

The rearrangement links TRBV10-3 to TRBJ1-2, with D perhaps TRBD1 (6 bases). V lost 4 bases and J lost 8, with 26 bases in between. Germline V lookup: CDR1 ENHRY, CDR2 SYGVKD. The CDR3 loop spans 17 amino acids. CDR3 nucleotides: TGTGCCATCAGTGGAGGGGGGGGTGAGACAGACCGTTACGGCTACACCTTC. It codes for CAISGGGGETDRYGYTF.

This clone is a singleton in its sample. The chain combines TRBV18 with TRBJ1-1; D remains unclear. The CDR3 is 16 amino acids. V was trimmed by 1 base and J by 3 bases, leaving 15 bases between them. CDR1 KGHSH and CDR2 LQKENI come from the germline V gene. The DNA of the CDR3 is TGTGCCAGCTCACCACGAGTCGGGATCATCGACACTGAAGCTTTCTTT. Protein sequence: CASSPRVGIIDTEAFF.

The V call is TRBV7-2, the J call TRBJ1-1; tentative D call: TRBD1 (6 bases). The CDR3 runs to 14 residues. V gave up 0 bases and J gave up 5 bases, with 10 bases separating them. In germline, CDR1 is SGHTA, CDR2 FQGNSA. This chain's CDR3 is CASSLAGGQTEAFF. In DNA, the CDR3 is TGTGCCAGCAGCTTAGCGGGGGGGCAAACTGAAGCTTTCTTT.

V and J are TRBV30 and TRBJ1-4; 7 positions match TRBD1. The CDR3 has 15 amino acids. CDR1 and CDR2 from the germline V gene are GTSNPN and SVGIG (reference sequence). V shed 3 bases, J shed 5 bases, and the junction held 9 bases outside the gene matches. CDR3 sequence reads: CAWRDRQGGNEKLFF. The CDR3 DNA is TGTGCCTGGAGAGACCGACAGGGAGGAAATGAAAAACTGTTTTTT.

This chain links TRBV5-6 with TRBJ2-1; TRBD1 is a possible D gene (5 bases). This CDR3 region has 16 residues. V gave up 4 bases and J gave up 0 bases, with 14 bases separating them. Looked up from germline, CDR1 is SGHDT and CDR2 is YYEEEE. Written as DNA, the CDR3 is TGTGCCAGCAGCAAACGACGACAGTCCTCCTACAATGAGCAGTTCTTC. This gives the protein CASSKRRQSSYNEQFF.

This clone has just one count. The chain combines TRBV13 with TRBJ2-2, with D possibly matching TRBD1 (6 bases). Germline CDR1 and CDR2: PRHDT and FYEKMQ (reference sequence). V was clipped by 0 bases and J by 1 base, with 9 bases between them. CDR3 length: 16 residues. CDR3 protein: CASSLGGHQNTGELFF. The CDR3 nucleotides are TGTGCCAGCAGCTTAGGGGGACACCAGAACACCGGGGAGCTGTTTTTT.

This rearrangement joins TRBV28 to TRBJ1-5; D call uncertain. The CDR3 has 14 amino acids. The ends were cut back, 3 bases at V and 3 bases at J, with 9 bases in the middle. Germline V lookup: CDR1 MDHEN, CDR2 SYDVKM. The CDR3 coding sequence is TGTGCCAGCAGTTTGGCAATTCCCAATCAGCCCCAGCATTTT. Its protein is CASSLAIPNQPQHF.

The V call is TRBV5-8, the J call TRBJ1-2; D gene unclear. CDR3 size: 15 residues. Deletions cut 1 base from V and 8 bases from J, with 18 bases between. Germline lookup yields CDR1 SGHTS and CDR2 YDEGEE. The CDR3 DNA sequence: TGTGCCAGCAGCTTGTATTTGGATAGGTTTCTGGGCTACACCTTC. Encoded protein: CASSLYLDRFLGYTF.

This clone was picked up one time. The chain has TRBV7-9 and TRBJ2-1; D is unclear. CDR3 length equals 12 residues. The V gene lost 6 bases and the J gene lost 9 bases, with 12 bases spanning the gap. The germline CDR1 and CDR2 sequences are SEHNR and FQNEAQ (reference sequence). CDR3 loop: CASSPWSTEQFF. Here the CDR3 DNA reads TGTGCCAGCAGTCCTTGGTCGACTGAGCAGTTCTTC.

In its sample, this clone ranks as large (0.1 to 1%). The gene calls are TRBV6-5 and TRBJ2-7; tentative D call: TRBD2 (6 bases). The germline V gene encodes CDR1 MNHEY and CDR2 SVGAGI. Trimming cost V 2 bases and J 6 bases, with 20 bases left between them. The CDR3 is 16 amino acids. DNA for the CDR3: TGTGCCAGCAGTTACAAGCCAACTAGCTGGCGGAGCGAGCAGTACTTC. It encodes CASSYKPTSWRSEQYF.

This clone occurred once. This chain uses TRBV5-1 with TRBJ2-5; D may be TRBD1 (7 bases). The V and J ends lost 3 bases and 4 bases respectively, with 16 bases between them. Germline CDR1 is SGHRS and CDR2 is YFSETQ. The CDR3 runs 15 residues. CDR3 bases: TGCGCCAGCAGCTCACAAACAGGGGAGGTAGAGACCCAGTACTTC. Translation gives CASSSQTGEVETQYF.

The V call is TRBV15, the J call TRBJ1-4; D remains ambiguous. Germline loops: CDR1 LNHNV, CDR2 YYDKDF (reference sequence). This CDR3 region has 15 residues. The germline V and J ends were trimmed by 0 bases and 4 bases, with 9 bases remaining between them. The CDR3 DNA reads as TGTGCCACCAGCAGAGATCTACAGTATAATGAAAAACTGTTTTTT. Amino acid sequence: CATSRDLQYNEKLFF.

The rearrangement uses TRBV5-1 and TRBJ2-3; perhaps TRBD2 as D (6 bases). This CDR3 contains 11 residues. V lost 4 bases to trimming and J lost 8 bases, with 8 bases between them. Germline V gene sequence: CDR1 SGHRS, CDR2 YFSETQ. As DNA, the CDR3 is TGCGCCAGCAGCGGGGAGGTTACGCAGTATTTT. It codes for CASSGEVTQYF.

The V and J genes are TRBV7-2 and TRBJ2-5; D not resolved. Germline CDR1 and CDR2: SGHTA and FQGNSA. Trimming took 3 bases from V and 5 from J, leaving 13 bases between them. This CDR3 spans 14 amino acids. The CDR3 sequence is CASSLGYGDETQYF. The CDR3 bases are TGTGCCAGCAGCTTGGGGTACGGAGACGAGACCCAGTACTTC.

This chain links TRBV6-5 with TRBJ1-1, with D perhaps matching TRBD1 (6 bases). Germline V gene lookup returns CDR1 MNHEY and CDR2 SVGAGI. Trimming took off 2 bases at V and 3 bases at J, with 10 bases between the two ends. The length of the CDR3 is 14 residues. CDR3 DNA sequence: TGTGCCAGCAGTTACCGCGAGGGGGACACTGAAGCTTTCTTT. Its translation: CASSYREGDTEAFF.

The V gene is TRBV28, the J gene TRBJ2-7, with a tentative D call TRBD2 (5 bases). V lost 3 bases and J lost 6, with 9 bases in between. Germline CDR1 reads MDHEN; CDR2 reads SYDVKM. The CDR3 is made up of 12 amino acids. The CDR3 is CASSFPGSEQYF. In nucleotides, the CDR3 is TGTGCCAGCAGTTTCCCGGGGTCCGAGCAGTACTTC.

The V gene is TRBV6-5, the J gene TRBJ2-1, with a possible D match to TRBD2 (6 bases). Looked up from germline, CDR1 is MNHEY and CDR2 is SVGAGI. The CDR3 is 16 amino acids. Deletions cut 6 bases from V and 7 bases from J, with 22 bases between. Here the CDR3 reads CASSYGGTNSLNEQFF. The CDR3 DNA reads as TGTGCCAGCAGCTACGGGGGTACAAATTCTCTTAATGAGCAGTTCTTC.

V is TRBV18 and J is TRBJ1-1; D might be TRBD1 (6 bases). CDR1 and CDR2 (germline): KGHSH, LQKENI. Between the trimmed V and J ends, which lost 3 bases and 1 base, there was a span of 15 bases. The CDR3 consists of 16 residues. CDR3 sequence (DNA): TGTGCCAGCTCACCTCGCGCGGACAGCTCGAACACTGAAGCTTTCTTT. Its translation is CASSPRADSSNTEAFF.

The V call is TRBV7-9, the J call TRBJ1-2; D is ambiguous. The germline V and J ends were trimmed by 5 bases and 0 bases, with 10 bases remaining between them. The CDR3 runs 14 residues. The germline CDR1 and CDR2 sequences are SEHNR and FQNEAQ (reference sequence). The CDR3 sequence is CASSTGTSNYGYTF. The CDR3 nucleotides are TGTGCCAGCAGCACGGGCACGTCTAACTATGGCTACACCTTC.

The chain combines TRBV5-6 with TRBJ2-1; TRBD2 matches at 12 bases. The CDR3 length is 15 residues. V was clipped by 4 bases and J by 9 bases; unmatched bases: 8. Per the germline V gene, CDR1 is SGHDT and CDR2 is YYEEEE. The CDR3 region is CASSLAGGRVFEQFF. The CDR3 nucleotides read TGTGCCAGCAGCCTAGCGGGGGGGCGAGTTTTTGAGCAGTTCTTC.

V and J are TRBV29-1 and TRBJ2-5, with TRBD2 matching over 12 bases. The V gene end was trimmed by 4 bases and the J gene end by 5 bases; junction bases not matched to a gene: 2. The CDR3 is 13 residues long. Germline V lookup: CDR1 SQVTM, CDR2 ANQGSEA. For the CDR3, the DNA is TGCAGCGTTGTAGGGACTAGCGGGGAGACCCAGTACTTC. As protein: CSVVGTSGETQYF.

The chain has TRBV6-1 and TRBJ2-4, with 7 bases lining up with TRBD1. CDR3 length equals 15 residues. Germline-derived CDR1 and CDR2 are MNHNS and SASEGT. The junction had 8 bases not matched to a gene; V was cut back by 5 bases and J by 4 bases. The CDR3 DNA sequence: TGTGCCAGCAGTCAACCGACAGGGTCGAAAAACATTCAGTACTTC. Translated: CASSQPTGSKNIQYF.